These T cell receptor beta chains were read from a single sample in a study of blood T cell repertoires in COVID-19. This table comes from immunoSEQ multiplex PCR, and its TCRdb copy is limited to in-frame clones, with some not included. This table holds about 6,200 clones, 74% found once. Sequenced material: peripheral blood. The receptors were gathered from a man aged 55 to 70 with acute or convalescent COVID-19. Each CDR3 is given with its conserved first and last residue. A D gene is named only where the DNA matches it firmly. The size field is filled for only some rows; it gives once, few, many or a size class.

J gene: TRBJ1-2
clone size: .
CDR3 length: 15
V gene: TRBV6-6
D gene: TRBD1
CDR3 DNA: TGTGCCAGCAGTTACATAGGGACAGGGGGTAATGGCTACACCTTC
CDR3 protein: CASSYIGTGGNGYTF

J gene: TRBJ2-7
clone size: .
CDR3 length: 13
V gene: TRBV2
D gene: TRBD1
CDR3 DNA: TGTGCCAGCAGTCGGGACAGGGGCAACGAGCAGTACTTC
CDR3 protein: CASSRDRGNEQYF

J gene: TRBJ2-2
clone size: .
CDR3 length: 13
V gene: TRBV7-9
D gene: .
CDR3 DNA: TGTGCCAGCAGCCGACAGAGCACCGGGGAGCTGTTTTTT
CDR3 protein: CASSRQSTGELFF

J gene: TRBJ1-2
clone size: .
CDR3 length: 19
V gene: TRBV7-9
D gene: TRBD1
CDR3 DNA: TGTGCCAGCAGCTTAGTGCGGTTTGGGGACAGGGCTCAGAACTATGGCTACACCTTC
CDR3 protein: CASSLVRFGDRAQNYGYTF

J gene: TRBJ1-5
clone size: .
CDR3 length: 13
V gene: TRBV27
D gene: .
CDR3 DNA: TGTGCCAGCAGTTTATCGTCTTTTCAGCCCCAGCATTTT
CDR3 protein: CASSLSSFQPQHF

J gene: TRBJ1-5
clone size: .
CDR3 length: 15
V gene: TRBV9
D gene: TRBD1
CDR3 DNA: TGTGCCAGCAGCGTCCTGGACAGGGGCAATCAGCCCCAGCATTTT
CDR3 protein: CASSVLDRGNQPQHF

J gene: TRBJ2-1
clone size: .
CDR3 length: 15
V gene: TRBV20-1
D gene: TRBD2
CDR3 DNA: TGCAGTGCTAGTGGGGTCAGGGAGGGCTACAATGAGCAGTTCTTC
CDR3 protein: CSASGVREGYNEQFF

J gene: TRBJ2-4
clone size: .
CDR3 length: 15
V gene: TRBV6-5
D gene: .
CDR3 DNA: TGTGCCAGCAGTTACTCGATCAGGGACAAAAACATTCAGTACTTC
CDR3 protein: CASSYSIRDKNIQYF

J gene: TRBJ1-1
clone size: .
CDR3 length: 16
V gene: TRBV5-1
D gene: .
CDR3 DNA: TGCGCCAGCAGCTTGGCCCTGGGACAACCGAACACTGAAGCTTTCTTT
CDR3 protein: CASSLALGQPNTEAFF

J gene: TRBJ1-2
clone size: large
CDR3 length: 16
V gene: TRBV3-1/TRBV3-2
D gene: .
CDR3 DNA: TGTGCCAGCAGCCAAGCGGTTCCAGGGATGGTTTATGGCTACACCTTC
CDR3 protein: CASSQAVPGMVYGYTF

J gene: TRBJ2-7
clone size: .
CDR3 length: 14
V gene: TRBV4-1
D gene: .
CDR3 DNA: TGCGCCAGCAGCCCCCCTGGCAGGGGAGACGAGCAGTACTTC
CDR3 protein: CASSPPGRGDEQYF

J gene: TRBJ1-2
clone size: .
CDR3 length: 14
V gene: TRBV4-1
D gene: TRBD1
CDR3 DNA: TGCGCCAGCAGCCATGGACAGGATAACTATGGCTACACCTTC
CDR3 protein: CASSHGQDNYGYTF

J gene: TRBJ1-6
clone size: few
CDR3 length: 16
V gene: TRBV25-1
D gene: TRBD1
CDR3 DNA: TGTGCCAGCAGTGAATGGAGACAGGGGTTGAATTCACCCCTCCACTTT
CDR3 protein: CASSEWRQGLNSPLHF

J gene: TRBJ2-7
clone size: .
CDR3 length: 13
V gene: TRBV7-2
D gene: TRBD1
CDR3 DNA: TGTGCCAGCAGCTTAGTCAGGGGGCGCGAGCAGTACTTC
CDR3 protein: CASSLVRGREQYF

J gene: TRBJ2-3
clone size: .
CDR3 length: 15
V gene: TRBV9
D gene: .
CDR3 DNA: TGTGCCAGCAGCGTAGTAACGGGGGGCCCAGATACGCAGTATTTT
CDR3 protein: CASSVVTGGPDTQYF

J gene: TRBJ2-3
clone size: .
CDR3 length: 15
V gene: TRBV10-3
D gene: TRBD2
CDR3 DNA: TGTGCCATCAGTGCGTCCAGCGGGAGCTCAGATACGCAGTATTTT
CDR3 protein: CAISASSGSSDTQYF

J gene: TRBJ1-5
clone size: once
CDR3 length: 15
V gene: TRBV2
D gene: .
CDR3 DNA: TGTGCCAGCAGTGAAGCGCGGACAGACAATCAGCCCCAGCATTTT
CDR3 protein: CASSEARTDNQPQHF

J gene: TRBJ1-1
clone size: .
CDR3 length: 14
V gene: TRBV5-4
D gene: .
CDR3 DNA: TGTGCCAGCACCACGGGGGGGGTGGGCACTGAAGCTTTCTTT
CDR3 protein: CASTTGGVGTEAFF

J gene: TRBJ1-4
clone size: .
CDR3 length: 16
V gene: TRBV7-9
D gene: TRBD1
CDR3 DNA: TGTGCCAGCAGCTCGAGAACCGGGACAGGGGGCGAAAAACTGTTTTTT
CDR3 protein: CASSSRTGTGGEKLFF

J gene: TRBJ1-1
clone size: .
CDR3 length: 15
V gene: TRBV14
D gene: .
CDR3 DNA: TGTGCCAGCAGCCAATCGCAGGGCCCGAACACTGAAGCTTTCTTT
CDR3 protein: CASSQSQGPNTEAFF

J gene: TRBJ2-7
clone size: hyperexpanded
CDR3 length: 13
V gene: TRBV4-3
D gene: TRBD1
CDR3 DNA: TGCGCCAGCAGCCAGAGGACAGGGAGGGAGCAGTACTTC
CDR3 protein: CASSQRTGREQYF

J gene: TRBJ1-1
clone size: .
CDR3 length: 14
V gene: TRBV6-2/TRBV6-3
D gene: TRBD1
CDR3 DNA: TGTGCCAGCAGTTCCACAGGGGGCCGTACTGAAGCTTTCTTT
CDR3 protein: CASSSTGGRTEAFF

J gene: TRBJ1-6
clone size: medium-sized
CDR3 length: 14
V gene: TRBV5-6
D gene: TRBD1
CDR3 DNA: TGTGCCACTGGAGACAGGGGGACAAATTCACCCCTCCACTTT
CDR3 protein: CATGDRGTNSPLHF

J gene: TRBJ1-1
clone size: .
CDR3 length: 15
V gene: TRBV6-6
D gene: .
CDR3 DNA: TGTGCCAGCAGTTATTTTGCGACCACAGACACTGAAGCTTTCTTT
CDR3 protein: CASSYFATTDTEAFF

J gene: TRBJ2-2
clone size: few
CDR3 length: 15
V gene: TRBV14
D gene: .
CDR3 DNA: TGTGCCAGCAGCCACGACGTGCTCGGGGTGGTGGAGCTGTTTTTT
CDR3 protein: CASSHDVLGVVELFF

J gene: TRBJ2-7
clone size: .
CDR3 length: 17
V gene: TRBV6-2/TRBV6-3
D gene: TRBD2
CDR3 DNA: TGTGCCAGCAGTAAGAATACTCTAGCGGGAGGGCCGGACGAGCAGTACTTC
CDR3 protein: CASSKNTLAGGPDEQYF

J gene: TRBJ1-5
clone size: once
CDR3 length: 17
V gene: TRBV7-6
D gene: TRBD1
CDR3 DNA: TGTGCCAGCAGCTTCAACGACGCCGGGACAGGGGCCGCGCCCCAGCATTTT
CDR3 protein: CASSFNDAGTGAAPQHF

J gene: TRBJ1-1
clone size: .
CDR3 length: 15
V gene: TRBV5-6
D gene: .
CDR3 DNA: TGTGCCAGCAGCCGCAGTGGACAGAGTGTGCCTGAAGCTTTCTTT
CDR3 protein: CASSRSGQSVPEAFF

J gene: TRBJ1-3
clone size: once
CDR3 length: 15
V gene: TRBV7-9
D gene: .
CDR3 DNA: TGTGCCAGCAGCTTAGCGCGGGTGTCTGGAAACACCATATATTTT
CDR3 protein: CASSLARVSGNTIYF

J gene: TRBJ2-7
clone size: .
CDR3 length: 11
V gene: TRBV18
D gene: .
CDR3 DNA: TGTGCCAGCTCAAGCGTCGACGAGCAGTACTTC
CDR3 protein: CASSSVDEQYF

J gene: TRBJ1-2
clone size: .
CDR3 length: 13
V gene: TRBV12-3/TRBV12-4
D gene: TRBD1
CDR3 DNA: TGTGCCAGCAGCCAAACAGGGGCAGCGGGCTACACCTTC
CDR3 protein: CASSQTGAAGYTF

J gene: TRBJ1-1
clone size: .
CDR3 length: 15
V gene: TRBV5-1
D gene: .
CDR3 DNA: TGCGCCAGCAGCTTGGATGGCAGGGAGAACACTGAAGCTTTCTTT
CDR3 protein: CASSLDGRENTEAFF

J gene: TRBJ1-2
clone size: .
CDR3 length: 15
V gene: TRBV5-4
D gene: .
CDR3 DNA: TGTGCCAGCAGCGGTGACAGGCTTGGTAACTATGGCTACACCTTC
CDR3 protein: CASSGDRLGNYGYTF

J gene: TRBJ1-2
clone size: .
CDR3 length: 16
V gene: TRBV28
D gene: TRBD1
CDR3 DNA: TGTGCCAGCAGTTCCCCGACAGGGAAACTATTGGGAGGCTACACCTTC
CDR3 protein: CASSSPTGKLLGGYTF

J gene: TRBJ1-1
clone size: .
CDR3 length: 13
V gene: TRBV7-9
D gene: .
CDR3 DNA: TGTGCCAGCAGCCCCCTGGGGGCCTATGAAGCTTTCTTT
CDR3 protein: CASSPLGAYEAFF

J gene: TRBJ2-7
clone size: .
CDR3 length: 15
V gene: TRBV4-1
D gene: TRBD2
CDR3 DNA: TGCGCCAGCAGCCAGCCGGGACTAGCTTCCTACGAGCAGTACTTC
CDR3 protein: CASSQPGLASYEQYF

J gene: TRBJ2-1
clone size: .
CDR3 length: 14
V gene: TRBV19
D gene: .
CDR3 DNA: TGTGCCAGTAACACCGCGAGGGCCGGGAATGAGCAGTTCTTC
CDR3 protein: CASNTARAGNEQFF

J gene: TRBJ2-7
clone size: .
CDR3 length: 15
V gene: TRBV5-1
D gene: TRBD2
CDR3 DNA: TGCGCCAGCAGCTTGATTAGCGGGACCTTCTACGAGCAGTACTTC
CDR3 protein: CASSLISGTFYEQYF

J gene: TRBJ2-7
clone size: few
CDR3 length: 15
V gene: TRBV6-6
D gene: .
CDR3 DNA: TGTGCCAGCAGTTACGGACAGGGAGGGTCCTACGAGCAGTACTTC
CDR3 protein: CASSYGQGGSYEQYF

J gene: TRBJ2-7
clone size: .
CDR3 length: 13
V gene: TRBV25-1
D gene: .
CDR3 DNA: TGTGCCAGCAGAAATGCAGGCTCCTACGAGCAGTACTTC
CDR3 protein: CASRNAGSYEQYF

J gene: TRBJ1-4
clone size: .
CDR3 length: 14
V gene: TRBV5-1
D gene: .
CDR3 DNA: TGCGCCAGCAGCTTAATGCAGGGAGGGGAAAAACTGTTTTTT
CDR3 protein: CASSLMQGGEKLFF

J gene: TRBJ2-1
clone size: .
CDR3 length: 16
V gene: TRBV7-3
D gene: TRBD2
CDR3 DNA: TGTGCCAGCAGCTTAAGATCTGGTCTAGCGGGGAGTGAGCAGTTCTTC
CDR3 protein: CASSLRSGLAGSEQFF

J gene: TRBJ2-5
clone size: .
CDR3 length: 15
V gene: TRBV6-2/TRBV6-3
D gene: .
CDR3 DNA: TGTGCCAGCAGTTACGGGGGGGCGTTGGGAGAGACCCAGTACTTC
CDR3 protein: CASSYGGALGETQYF

J gene: TRBJ2-7
clone size: .
CDR3 length: 14
V gene: TRBV25-1
D gene: .
CDR3 DNA: TGTGCCAGCAGTGAGAACAGGGTCCCCTACGAGCAGTACTTC
CDR3 protein: CASSENRVPYEQYF

J gene: TRBJ1-4
clone size: .
CDR3 length: 16
V gene: TRBV4-3
D gene: .
CDR3 DNA: TGCGCCAGCAGCCAAGAGAAGTACTCAACTAATGAAAAACTGTTTTTT
CDR3 protein: CASSQEKYSTNEKLFF

J gene: TRBJ2-7
clone size: .
CDR3 length: 15
V gene: TRBV7-2
D gene: TRBD1
CDR3 DNA: TGTGCCAGCAGCCCTCAGACAGGGGGCAACGACGAGCAGTACTTC
CDR3 protein: CASSPQTGGNDEQYF

J gene: TRBJ1-1
clone size: few
CDR3 length: 14
V gene: TRBV5-1
D gene: .
CDR3 DNA: TGCGCCAGCAGCTTGACAGGATGGAACACTGAAGCTTTCTTT
CDR3 protein: CASSLTGWNTEAFF